These 32 T cell receptor beta chains share one sample of origin, sequenced in a study of identical twins. One entry per CDR3 protein results from TCRdb running MiXCR on the 5' RACE reads. Here the sample spans some 300,000 distinct CDR3 sequences, about 12% being singletons. This same sample was also part of a study on yellow fever vaccine responses in identical twins.

Sequencing was performed on CD8+ T cells sorted from blood. All receptors come from a woman younger than 30 in good health.

This clonotype has at least ten counts. This rearrangement joins TRBV12-3 or TRBV12-4 to TRBJ1-6; 7 nucleotides line up with TRBD1. The CDR3 spans 15 residues. V trimming: 2 bases; J trimming: 7 bases; junction bases outside the gene matches: 5. CDR3 protein: CASSLIGQVNSPLHF. The CDR3 DNA sequence: TGTGCCAGCAGTTTAATTGGACAGGTGAATTCACCCCTCCACTTT.

This clonotype was observed a handful of times. The chain combines TRBV7-6 with TRBJ2-1; 11 bases match TRBD1. The length of the CDR3 is 16 residues. The germline CDR1 and CDR2 sequences are SGHVS and FNYEAQ. V shed 5 bases, J shed 5 bases, and the junction held 8 bases outside the gene matches. CDR3 DNA sequence: TGTGCCAGCAGCATGGAACCGGGACAGGGGGACAATGAGCAGTTCTTC. Translating gives CASSMEPGQGDNEQFF.

In its sample, this clonotype was seen a few times. DNA of the CDR3: TGTGCCAGCAGCCAAGAAGAGACTAGTGGCGGGGAGCTGTTTTTT. It encodes CASSQEETSGGELFF. The chain uses TRBV4-2 and TRBJ2-2, with a tentative D call TRBD2 (6 bases). Looked up from germline, CDR1 is LGHNA and CDR2 is YNFKEQ. Trimming removed 0 bases at V and 7 bases at J, with 12 bases between. The CDR3 contains 15 residues.

This clonotype was recorded many times. The genes are TRBV3-1 and TRBJ2-2; possibly TRBD2 for D (6 bases). V was cut by 0 bases and J by 0 bases, with 14 bases left in between. The CDR3 is 18 residues long. Per germline, CDR1 LGHDT and CDR2 YNNKEL (reference sequence). The CDR3, as DNA: TGTGCCAGCAGCCAAGAGCGGAGGGGTCACCCGAACACCGGGGAGCTGTTTTTT. Its translation is CASSQERRGHPNTGELFF.

This clonotype was recorded many times. V gene TRBV27 combines with J gene TRBJ2-2; D remains ambiguous. V was clipped by 6 bases and J by 1 base, with 9 bases between them. The CDR3 runs to 14 residues. CDR1 and CDR2 from the germline V gene are MNHEY and SMNVEV (reference sequence). The CDR3 loop is CASSLGQNTGELFF. The CDR3 nucleotides are TGTGCCAGCAGCTTAGGGCAGAACACCGGGGAGCTGTTTTTT.

This clonotype came up many times. V and J are TRBV20-1 and TRBJ2-1; 13 bases are shared with TRBD2. The CDR3 is made up of 16 amino acids. In germline, CDR1 is DFQATT, CDR2 SNEGSKA (reference sequence). Unmatched junction bases numbered 10, after V lost 3 bases and J lost 8 bases. This CDR3 reads CSASTTSGRDVDEQFF. The DNA for the CDR3 is TGCAGTGCTAGCACCACTAGCGGGAGGGATGTCGATGAGCAGTTCTTC.

The V call is TRBV9, the J call TRBJ2-7; the match to TRBD2 covers 14 bases. The CDR3 loop spans 17 amino acids. Per germline, CDR1 SGDLS and CDR2 YYNGEE. Losses at the gene ends were 3 bases for V and 0 bases for J; bases not matched to a gene: 5. The DNA for the CDR3 is TGTGCCAGCAGCGCCGGACTAGCGGGAGGTTCCTCCTACGAGCAGTACTTC. Translated, it gives CASSAGLAGGSSYEQYF. Drawing the rest from reference TRBV9 and TRBJ2-7, the complete variable domain is DSGVTQTPKHLITATGQRVTLRCSPRSGDLSVYWYQQSLDQGLQFLIQYYNGEERAKGNILERFSAQQFPDLHSELNLSSLELGDSALYFCASSAGLAGGSSYEQYFGPGTRLTVT.

There are a few counts of this clonotype. The chain uses TRBV5-6 and TRBJ2-3; 9 bases match TRBD1. The germline V gene has CDR1 SGHDT and CDR2 YYEEEE. Trimming cost V 3 bases and J 5 bases; bases outside gene matches: 4. The CDR3 contains 14 residues. CDR3 bases: TGTGCCAGCAGCTCGGGACAGGGTGGAGATACGCAGTATTTT. This encodes CASSSGQGGDTQYF. The variable domain in full, completed from reference TRBV5-6 and TRBJ2-3, reads DAGVTQSPTHLIKTRGQQVTLRCSPKSGHDTVSWYQQALGQGPQFIFQYYEEEERQRGNFPDRFSGHQFPNYSSELNVNALLLGDSALYLCASSSGQGGDTQYFGPGTRLTVL.

This clonotype has more than one count but fewer than ten. The V gene is TRBV11-2, the J gene TRBJ2-7; no firm D call. The CDR3 sequence is 13 residues long. From germline, CDR1 is SGHAT and CDR2 FQNNGV. Trimming removed 1 base from V and 5 bases from J, with 9 bases in between. The CDR3 region is CASSLGTANEQYV. DNA for the CDR3: TGTGCCAGCAGCTTAGGGACGGCGAACGAGCAGTACGTC.

Points on this clonotype: A much larger clone lies one base from this, so it may be a read error. The V call is TRBV7-9, the J call TRBJ2-4; D not resolved. The germline gives CDR1 SEHNR, CDR2 FQNEAQ (reference sequence). This CDR3 has 15 residues. CDR3 loop: CASSLVTGSKNSQYF. Written as DNA, the CDR3 is TGTGCCAGCAGCTTAGTCACTGGGTCCAAAAACAGTCAGTACTTC.

Concerning this clonotype itself: This clone may be a read error of a much larger clone one base away. The gene calls are TRBV3-1 and TRBJ2-7, with a tentative D call TRBD2 (5 bases). Per germline, CDR1 LGHDT and CDR2 YNNKEL (reference sequence). CDR3 length: 13 amino acids. V dropped 4 bases and J dropped 4 bases, with 11 bases sitting between them. CDR3 loop: CASSREVAYEQYF. The CDR3 nucleotides read TGTGCCAGCAGCCGAGAGGTAGCGTACGAGCAGTACTTC.

A few counts support this clonotype. The chain is built from TRBV6-4 and TRBJ2-1; D perhaps matches TRBD1 (5 bases). The CDR3 sequence is 14 residues long. Trimming removed 5 bases at V and 4 bases at J, with 12 bases between. The V gene's germline CDR1 is MRHNA and CDR2 SNTAGT. CDR3 in DNA: TGTGCCAGCAGTCACGCCCCAGGGTACAATGAGCAGTTCTTC. Amino acid sequence: CASSHAPGYNEQFF.

This clonotype was seen more than once but under ten times. The chain combines TRBV16 with TRBJ2-1, with D possibly being TRBD1 (6 bases). The CDR3 runs 16 residues. V was shortened by 6 bases and J by 3 bases, with 18 bases between the two germline ends. Germline-derived CDR1 and CDR2 are KGHSY and FQNENV. The CDR3 region is CASSPLEGGFYNEQFF. CDR3 nucleotides: TGTGCCAGCAGTCCCCTCGAAGGGGGATTCTACAATGAGCAGTTCTTC.

This clonotype was seen more than once but under ten times. V is TRBV10-3 and J is TRBJ2-1; 11 bases line up with TRBD2. From germline, CDR1 is ENHRY and CDR2 SYGVKD. The length of the CDR3 is 18 residues. V lost 8 bases and J lost 5; bases outside the gene matches: 17. CDR3 coding DNA: TGTGCCATCCTGAAGAGTGACACCGGGACTAGCGGAAACAATGAGCAGTTCTTC. Protein sequence: CAILKSDTGTSGNNEQFF.

There are a few counts of this clonotype. CDR3 residues: CASSFWDEQFF. CDR3 bases: TGTGCCAGCAGTTTCTGGGACGAGCAGTTCTTC. The chain joins TRBV28 to TRBJ2-1; either TRBD1 or TRBD2 may fit D (5 bases each). The CDR3 is 11 amino acids. The V end lost 3 bases, the J end lost 10 bases, and 7 bases lay between the germline ends. CDR1 MDHEN and CDR2 SYDVKM come from the germline V gene.

V gene TRBV27 combines with J gene TRBJ1-6; D might be TRBD1 (5 bases). Trimming cost V 6 bases and J 9 bases, with 21 bases left between them. Germline CDR1 and CDR2: MNHEY and SMNVEV (reference sequence). CDR3 length: 16 residues. The CDR3 is CASSAPQGGLSSPLHF. The CDR3 DNA reads TGTGCCAGCAGCGCCCCTCAGGGAGGATTAAGTTCACCCCTCCACTTT.

This clonotype was seen at least ten times. The chain uses TRBV6-6 and TRBJ2-3; TRBD2 matches 8 bases. This CDR3 has 16 amino acids. Trimming at V came to 2 bases and at J to 2 bases, leaving 6 bases not matched to a gene. CDR1 MNHNY and CDR2 SVGAGI come from the germline V gene (reference sequence). Here the CDR3 DNA reads TGTGCCAGCAGTTACGTAGCGGGGAGACCCACAGATACGCAGTATTTT. It is translated as CASSYVAGRPTDTQYF.

V and J are TRBV2 and TRBJ2-7; D call uncertain. CDR1 and CDR2 (germline): SNHLY, FYNNEI. The CDR3 runs to 15 residues. V was cut by 10 bases and J by 4 bases, with 23 bases left in between. DNA of the CDR3: TGTGCCACAGCCCATTTTGCCCATCTCATGTACGAGCAGTACTTC. Translated: CATAHFAHLMYEQYF.

The chain is built from TRBV15 and TRBJ1-4; D unresolved. CDR3 length: 12 amino acids. Germline assignment: CDR1 LNHNV and CDR2 YYDKDF (reference sequence). V was clipped by 8 bases and J by 5 bases, with 9 bases between them. The CDR3 nucleotides read TGTGCCACCGGAAAGAAGAATGAAAAACTGTTTTTT. Translating gives CATGKKNEKLFF. Full variable domain (remainder filled in from reference TRBV15 and TRBJ1-4): DAMVIQNPRYQVTQFGKPVTLSCSQTLNHNVMYWYQQKSSQAPKLLFHYYDKDFNNEADTPDNFQSRRPNTSFCFLDIRSPGLGDTAMYLCATGKKNEKLFFGSGTQLSVL.

The chain recombines TRBV20-1 with TRBJ2-3; maybe TRBD2 (5 bases). This CDR3 has 12 amino acids. Germline lookup yields CDR1 DFQATT and CDR2 SNEGSKA (reference sequence). This CDR3 is CSLRTLTDTQYF. CDR3 DNA sequence: TGCAGCCTAAGGACTCTCACAGATACGCAGTATTTT.

This sequence joins TRBV2 and TRBJ2-7; D gene uncertain. V lost 1 base and J lost 5, with 6 bases in between. Germline V gene sequence: CDR1 SNHLY, CDR2 FYNNEI. The CDR3 spans 12 residues. DNA of the CDR3: TGTGCCAGCAGTGAAGGTGCACACGAGCAGTACGTC. This codes for CASSEGAHEQYV.

This rearrangement joins TRBV5-4 to TRBJ2-2; 9 bases line up with TRBD1. The length of the CDR3 is 19 residues. Per the germline V gene, CDR1 is SGHNT and CDR2 is YYREEE (reference sequence). Trimming cost V 0 bases and J 7 bases; bases outside gene matches: 16. This chain's CDR3 is CASSLVPPGQGPEGGELFF. Written as DNA, the CDR3 is TGTGCCAGCAGCTTGGTTCCCCCCGGACAGGGGCCTGAAGGCGGGGAGCTGTTTTTT.

This clonotype was detected many times. V gene TRBV7-6 combines with J gene TRBJ2-3; TRBD2 agrees at 11 bases. The CDR3 runs to 19 residues. V shed 5 bases and J 4 bases; nucleotides not matched to a gene: 17. Germline V gene data show CDR1 as SGHVS and CDR2 as FNYEAQ. The CDR3 DNA follows: TGTGCCAGCAGCCCACGATACCCTAGACTAGCGGGACAACCAGATACGCAGTATTTT. Its protein product is CASSPRYPRLAGQPDTQYF.

This chain links TRBV14 with TRBJ2-3; D could derive from TRBD1 or TRBD2 (5 bases each). The CDR3 extends over 16 amino acids. V lost 1 base and J lost 1, with 12 bases in between. The germline gives CDR1 SGHDN, CDR2 FVKESK. CDR3 sequence reads: CASSQVSGAGTDTQYF. CDR3 nucleotides: TGTGCCAGCAGCCAAGTATCCGGGGCTGGCACAGATACGCAGTATTTT.

This clonotype appeared a few times. This chain uses TRBV10-2 with TRBJ2-2; 8 bases map to TRBD1. CDR3 length: 16 amino acids. V shed 5 bases, J shed 7 bases, and the junction held 12 bases outside the gene matches. The germline CDR1 and CDR2 sequences are WSHSY and SAAADI. CDR3 bases: TGCGCCAGCAGTTACGGACAGGGCCCTCGTGGCGGGGAGCTGTTTTTT. It codes for CASSYGQGPRGGELFF.

This chain links TRBV7-2 with TRBJ2-1, with D hard to call. Germline V gene data show CDR1 as SGHTA and CDR2 as FQGNSA. The germline V and J ends were trimmed by 4 bases and 6 bases, with 7 bases remaining between them. There are 12 residues in the CDR3. CDR3 region: CASSSGFNEQFF. CDR3 DNA: TGTGCCAGCAGCTCCGGGTTCAATGAGCAGTTCTTC.

This clonotype appeared many times. V is TRBV12-3 or TRBV12-4 and J is TRBJ2-7, with D unclear. The V end was cut by 6 bases, the J end by 0 bases, with 12 bases between. The CDR3 is made up of 14 amino acids. The CDR3: CASRRSQSSYEQYF. The CDR3 DNA reads as TGTGCCAGCAGAAGGTCTCAGAGCTCCTACGAGCAGTACTTC.

The table lists this clonotype with many counts. The chain carries TRBV12-3 or TRBV12-4 and TRBJ2-7, with D possibly TRBD2 on 6 matching bases. This CDR3 is 15 amino acids long. Trimming took 5 bases from V and 7 from J, leaving 21 bases between them. The CDR3 region is CASSPTLGGAREQYF. The CDR3 DNA reads TGTGCCAGCAGTCCCACGCTGGGGGGTGCGAGGGAGCAGTACTTC.

The CDR3: CATGSPTNTGELFF. The CDR3 DNA sequence: TGTGCCACCGGCTCGCCCACGAACACCGGGGAGCTGTTTTTT. The chain carries TRBV24-1 and TRBJ2-2; no clear D. The V and J ends lost 9 bases and 0 bases respectively, with 10 bases between them. The V gene's germline CDR1 is KGHDR and CDR2 SFDVKD. The CDR3 length is 14 residues.

This clonotype was counted at least ten times. V usage is TRBV5-1 and J usage is TRBJ2-5, with TRBD1 identical over 8 bases. The germline gives CDR1 SGHRS, CDR2 YFSETQ. Germline trimming cut 3 bases from V and 9 bases from J; bases unmatched to any gene: 19. The CDR3 runs to 17 residues. CDR3 sequence reads: CASSSQTQGEDRAAQYF. CDR3 in DNA: TGCGCCAGCAGCTCCCAAACACAGGGGGAGGATCGGGCGGCCCAGTACTTC.

This clonotype was recorded a few times. DNA of the CDR3: TGCGCCAGCAGCCAAGGCACAGGGGGCTATGAGCAGTTCTTC. Protein product: CASSQGTGGYEQFF. V is TRBV4-1 and J is TRBJ2-1, with TRBD1 matching 9 bases. V shed 1 base, J shed 8 bases, and the junction held 3 bases outside the gene matches. Germline CDR1 is MGHRA and CDR2 is YSYEKL. This CDR3 is 14 amino acids long.

This clonotype was seen at least ten times. The chain employs TRBV7-9 and TRBJ1-1, with D unclear. Trimming removed 3 bases from V and 2 bases from J, with 7 bases in between. The germline V gene encodes CDR1 SEHNR and CDR2 FQNEAQ (reference sequence). CDR3 length: 13 amino acids. For the CDR3, the DNA is TGTGCCAGCAGCTTCGACTATAACACTGAAGCTTTCTTT. Translating it yields CASSFDYNTEAFF.